The entry below gives a single T cell receptor (beta chain) sequence along with its context. There is no known antigen for this receptor. The input lacks base qualities; no much larger clone sits a single base away. The sample originates from a study of technical replicates of blood from a handful of donors (dated by TCRdb to the late 2010s). CDR1 and CDR2, per the germline V gene, are MNHNS and SASEGT. Trimming at the junction amounts to 1 base on V and 4 bases on J, and the germline ends lie 11 bases apart. The CDR3 contains 15 residues, cysteine and phenylalanine counted. Only CDR3 DNA remains: 45 bases, in frame from the first base. Receptor libraries were prepared by the immunoSEQ multiplex PCR assay. Held by TCRdb, this immuneACCESS table contains in-frame sequences only and omits some clones. Under half of the omission traces to an unresolved V gene where checked; the cause of the rest is unknown. This sample has around 70,000 clones in its table, and around 95% of those were observed once. Of the sample, about 0.25% is held by the ten largest clones.

In this chain, TRBV6-1 is recombined with TRBJ1-3; 6 matching bases give a weak D call of TRBD1. Sequencing used T cells isolated from PBMCs. The sequence was collected from a human donor in good health. The CDR3 reads CASSEEAGVGNTIYF. The DNA sequence is given as TGTGCCAGCAGTGAAGAGGCAGGGGTCGGAAACACCATATATTTT.